This T cell receptor beta chain was captured in a study of CD8 T cells in Susac syndrome. Between the trimmed V and J ends, which lost 9 bases and 0 bases, there was a span of 21 bases. CDR1 is SNHLY, CDR2 FYNNEI, per germline. CDR3 length equals 18 residues. An amount of RNA that ranged from 0.5 to 1 ug was reverse transcribed with random hexamers. TCRdb fed the immunoSEQ multiplex PCR reads into MiXCR, producing one record per CDR3 protein. The sample holds approximately 120,000 distinct CDR3 sequences, 90% to 96% seen once. CD8+ and CD4+ T cells circulating in blood were sequenced for TCR beta. Healthy donors formed controls matched for age and sex. Negative isolation yielded CD8+ and CD4+ T cells; FACS enriched TEMRA cells.

This receptor was identified in a human donor in good health. The rearrangement links TRBV2 to TRBJ2-6, with D possibly matching TRBD2 (6 bases). Specimen: CD4+ T cells from PBMCs. In DNA form, the CDR3 reads TGTGCCAGTCTCCCGCGGGGCCCCCTCTCCTCTGGGGCCAACGTCCTGACTTTC. It specifies CASLPRGPLSSGANVLTF.